Sequencing of this T cell receptor beta chain was carried out in a study of T cells in Graves' hyperthyroidism and ophthalmopathy. Study-level findings and limits: A median about 6.2 months before onset, the model predicted ophthalmopathy.

A note on this clonotype: Its target is not known.

An absence of ophthalmopathy progression within 18 months meant stable Graves' hyperthyroidism. Patients between 18 and 65 years old had hyperthyroidism, newly diagnosed and lasting under 2 months. The study based diagnoses on clinical symptoms, serum thyroxine and TRAb, thyroid ultrasound and orbital computed tomography. This CDR3 is built from 16 residues. Germline CDR1 DFQATT, CDR2 SNEGSKA (reference sequence). V shed 5 bases and J shed 6 bases, with 20 bases lying between them. The source material, RNA transcripts, was used to amplify TCR beta CDR3 regions. In the first-round RT-PCR of the TCR CDR3, the HTBI primer set was used. TCRdb re-called the multiplex PCR reads through MiXCR, storing one row per CDR3 protein. Found here are just over 550,000 distinct CDR3 sequences, more than 45% of them singletons; the top ten hold about 7.8%.

This receptor was obtained from a woman aged 18-30 years with Graves' hyperthyroidism. The V call is TRBV20-1, the J call TRBJ1-6; a weak D match, TRBD1 (5 bases). Material: peripheral blood or thyroid tissue (not recorded which). CDR3 sequence (DNA): TGCAGTGCTGCACCGATGGCGGGACGGATTAATTCACCCCTCCACTTT. Translating it yields CSAAPMAGRINSPLHF.